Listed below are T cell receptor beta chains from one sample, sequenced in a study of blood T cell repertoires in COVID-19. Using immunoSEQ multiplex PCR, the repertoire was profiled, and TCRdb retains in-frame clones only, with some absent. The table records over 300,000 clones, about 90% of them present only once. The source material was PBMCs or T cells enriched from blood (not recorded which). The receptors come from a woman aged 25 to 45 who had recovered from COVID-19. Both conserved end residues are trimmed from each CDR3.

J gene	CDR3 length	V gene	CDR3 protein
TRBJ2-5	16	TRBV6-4	ASSRGQGVRYGLETQY
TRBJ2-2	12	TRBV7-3	ASSSDRAGGELF
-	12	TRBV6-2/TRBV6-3	ASSYSGTGSEQY
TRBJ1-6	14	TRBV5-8	ASTMLDSSYNSPLH
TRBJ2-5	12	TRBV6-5	ASSYSTGQETQY
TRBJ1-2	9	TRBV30	AWSRGEGYT
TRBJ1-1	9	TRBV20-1	SARLAVEAF
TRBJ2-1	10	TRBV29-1	SVDPTENEQF
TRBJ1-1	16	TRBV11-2	ASSLGGYSGQWGLEAF
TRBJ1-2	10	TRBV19	ASSILSGGYT
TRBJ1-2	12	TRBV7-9	ASSFDRTTNGYT
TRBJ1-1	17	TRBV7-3	ASSLLPSPLTAFNTEAF
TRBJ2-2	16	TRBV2	ASRLTTSGGRNTGELF
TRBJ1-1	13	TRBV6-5	ASRFSGGLNTEAF
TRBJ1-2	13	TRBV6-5	ASTKLTGGYYGYT
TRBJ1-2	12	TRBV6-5	ASSPWADLLGYT
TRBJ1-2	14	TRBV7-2	ASSSGTGGPLYGYT
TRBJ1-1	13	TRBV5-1	ASSGGVSDFTEAF
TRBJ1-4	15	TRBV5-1	ASSLPGQGTSGEKLF
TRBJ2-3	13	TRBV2	ASSPGTRSTDTQY
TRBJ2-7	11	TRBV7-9	ASSAPGSYEQY
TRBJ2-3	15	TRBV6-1	ASREQGLAGGTDTQY